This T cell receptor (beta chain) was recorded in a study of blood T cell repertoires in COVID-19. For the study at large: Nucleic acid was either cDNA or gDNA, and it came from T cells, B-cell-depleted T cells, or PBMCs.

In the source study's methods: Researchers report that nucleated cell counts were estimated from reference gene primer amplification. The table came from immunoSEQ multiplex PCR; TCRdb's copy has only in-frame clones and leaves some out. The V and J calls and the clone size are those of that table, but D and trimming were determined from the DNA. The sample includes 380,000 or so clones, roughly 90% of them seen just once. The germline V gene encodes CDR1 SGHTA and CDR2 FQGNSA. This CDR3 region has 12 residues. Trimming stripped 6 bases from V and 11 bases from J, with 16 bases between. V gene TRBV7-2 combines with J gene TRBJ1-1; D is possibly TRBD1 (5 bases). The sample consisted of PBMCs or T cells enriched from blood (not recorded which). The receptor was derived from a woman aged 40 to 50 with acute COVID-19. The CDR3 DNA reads TGTGCCAGCAGTCGAAAAGGGGCGGGGGCTTTCTTT. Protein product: CASSRKGAGAFF.